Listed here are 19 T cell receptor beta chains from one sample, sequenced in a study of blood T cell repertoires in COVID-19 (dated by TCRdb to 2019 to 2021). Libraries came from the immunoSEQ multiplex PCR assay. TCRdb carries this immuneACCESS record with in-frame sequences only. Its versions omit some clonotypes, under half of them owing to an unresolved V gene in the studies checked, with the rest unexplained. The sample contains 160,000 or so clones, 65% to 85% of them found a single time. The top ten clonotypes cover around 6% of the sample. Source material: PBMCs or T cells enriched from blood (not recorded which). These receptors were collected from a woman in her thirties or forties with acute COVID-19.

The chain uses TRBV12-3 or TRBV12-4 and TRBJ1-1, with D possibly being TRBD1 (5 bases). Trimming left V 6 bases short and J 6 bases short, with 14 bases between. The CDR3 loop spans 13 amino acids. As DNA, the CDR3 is TGTGCCAGCAGCAACAGTGGGGGGTCTGAAGCTTTCTTT. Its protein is CASSNSGGSEAFF.

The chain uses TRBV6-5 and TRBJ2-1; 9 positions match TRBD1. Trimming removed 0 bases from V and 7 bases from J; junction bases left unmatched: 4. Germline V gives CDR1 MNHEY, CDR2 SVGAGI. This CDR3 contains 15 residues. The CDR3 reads CASSYSWTGENEQFF. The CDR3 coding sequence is TGTGCCAGCAGTTACTCCTGGACAGGGGAGAATGAGCAGTTCTTC.

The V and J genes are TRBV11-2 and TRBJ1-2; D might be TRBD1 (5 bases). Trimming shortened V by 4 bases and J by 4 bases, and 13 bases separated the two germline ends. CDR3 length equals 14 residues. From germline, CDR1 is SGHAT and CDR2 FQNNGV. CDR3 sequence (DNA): TGTGCCAGCAGCTCGCTGGGGGGGGGCTATGGCTACACCTTC. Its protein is CASSSLGGGYGYTF.

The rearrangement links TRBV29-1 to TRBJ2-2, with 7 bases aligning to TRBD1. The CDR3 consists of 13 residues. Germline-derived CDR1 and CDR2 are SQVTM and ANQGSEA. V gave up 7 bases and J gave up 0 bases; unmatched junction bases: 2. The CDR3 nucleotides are TGCAGCGCGGGACAGCCGAACACCGGGGAGCTGTTTTTT. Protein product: CSAGQPNTGELFF.

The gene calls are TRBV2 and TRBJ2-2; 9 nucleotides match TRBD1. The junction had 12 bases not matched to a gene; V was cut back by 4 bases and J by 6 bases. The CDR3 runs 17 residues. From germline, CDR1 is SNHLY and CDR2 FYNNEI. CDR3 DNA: TGTGCCAGCAGTGTAAAGGAGGGGACAGGGTGGGCCGGGGAGCTGTTTTTT. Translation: CASSVKEGTGWAGELFF. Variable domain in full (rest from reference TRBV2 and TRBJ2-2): EPEVTQTPSHQVTQMGQEVILRCVPISNHLYFYWYRQILGQKVEFLVSFYNNEISEKSEIFDDQFSVERPDGSNFTLKIRSTKLEDSAMYFCASSVKEGTGWAGELFFGEGSRLTVL.

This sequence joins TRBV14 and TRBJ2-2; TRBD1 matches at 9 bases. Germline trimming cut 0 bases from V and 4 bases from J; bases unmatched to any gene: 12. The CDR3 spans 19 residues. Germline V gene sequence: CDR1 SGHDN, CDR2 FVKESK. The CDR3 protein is CASSQDLPGQGRRTGELFF. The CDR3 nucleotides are TGTGCCAGCAGCCAAGATCTACCGGGACAGGGACGACGCACCGGGGAGCTGTTTTTT. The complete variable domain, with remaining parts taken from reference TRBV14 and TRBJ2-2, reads EAGVTQFPSHSVIEKGQTVTLRCDPISGHDNLYWYRRVMGKEIKFLLHFVKESKQDESGMPNNRFLAERTGGTYSTLKVQPAELEDSGVYFCASSQDLPGQGRRTGELFFGEGSRLTVL.

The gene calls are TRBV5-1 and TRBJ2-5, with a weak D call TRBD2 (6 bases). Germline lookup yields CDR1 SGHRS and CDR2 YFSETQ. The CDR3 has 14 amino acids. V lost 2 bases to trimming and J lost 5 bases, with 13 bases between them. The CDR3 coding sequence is TGCGCCAGCAGCTTCGTAGCGGATAAGGAGACCCAGTACTTC. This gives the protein CASSFVADKETQYF.

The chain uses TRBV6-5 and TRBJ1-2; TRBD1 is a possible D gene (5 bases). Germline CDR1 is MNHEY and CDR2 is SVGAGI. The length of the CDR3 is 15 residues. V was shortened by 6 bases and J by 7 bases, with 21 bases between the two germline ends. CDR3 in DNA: TGTGCCAGCAGCACCGATCGTCGGGGGAGGTCTGGCTACACCTTC. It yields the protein CASSTDRRGRSGYTF.

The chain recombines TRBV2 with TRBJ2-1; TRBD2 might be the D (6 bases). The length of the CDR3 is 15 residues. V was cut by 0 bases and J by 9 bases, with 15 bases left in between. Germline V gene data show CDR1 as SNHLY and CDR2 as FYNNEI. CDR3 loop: CASSEARAGMGEQFF. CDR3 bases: TGTGCCAGCAGTGAAGCGAGGGCGGGGATGGGTGAGCAGTTCTTC.

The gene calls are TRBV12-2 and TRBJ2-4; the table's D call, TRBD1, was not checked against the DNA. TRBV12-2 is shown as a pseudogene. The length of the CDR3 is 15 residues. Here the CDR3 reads CASRTPRGGENIQYF. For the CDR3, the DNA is TGTGCAAGTCGAACACCCAGGGGCGGCGAAAACATTCAGTACTTC.

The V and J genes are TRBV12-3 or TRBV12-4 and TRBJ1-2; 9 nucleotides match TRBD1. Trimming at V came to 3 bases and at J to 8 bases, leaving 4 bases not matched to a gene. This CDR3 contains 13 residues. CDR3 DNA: TGTGCCAGCAGTTTGGGACAGGGCGGCGGCTACACCTTC. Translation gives CASSLGQGGGYTF.

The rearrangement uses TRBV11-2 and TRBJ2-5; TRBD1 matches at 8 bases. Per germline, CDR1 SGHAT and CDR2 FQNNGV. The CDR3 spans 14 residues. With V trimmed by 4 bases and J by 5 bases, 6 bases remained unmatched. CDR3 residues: CASSSTGGWETQYF. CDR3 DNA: TGTGCCAGCAGCTCCACAGGGGGATGGGAGACCCAGTACTTC. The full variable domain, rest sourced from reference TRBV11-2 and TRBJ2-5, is EAGVAQSPRYKIIEKRQSVAFWCNPISGHATLYWYQQILGQGPKLLIQFQNNGVVDDSQLPKDRFSAERLKGVDSTLKIQPAKLEDSAVYLCASSSTGGWETQYFGPGTRLLVL.

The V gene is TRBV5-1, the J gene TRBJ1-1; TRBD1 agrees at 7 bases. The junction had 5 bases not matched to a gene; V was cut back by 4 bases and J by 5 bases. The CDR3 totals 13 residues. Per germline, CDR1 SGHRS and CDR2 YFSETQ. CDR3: CASSGGQMTEAFF. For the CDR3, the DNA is TGCGCCAGCAGCGGGGGACAGATGACTGAAGCTTTCTTT.

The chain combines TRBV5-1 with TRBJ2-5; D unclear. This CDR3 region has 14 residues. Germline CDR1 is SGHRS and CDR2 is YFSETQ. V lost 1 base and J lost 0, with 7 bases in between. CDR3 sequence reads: CASSLIGYQETQYF. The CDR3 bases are TGCGCCAGCAGCTTGATCGGGTACCAAGAGACCCAGTACTTC.

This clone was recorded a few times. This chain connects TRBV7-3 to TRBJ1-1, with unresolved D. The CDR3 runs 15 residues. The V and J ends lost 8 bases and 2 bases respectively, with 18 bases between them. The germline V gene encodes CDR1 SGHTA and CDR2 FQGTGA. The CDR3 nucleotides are TGTGCCAGCTCCCTTCTCCGGCAGGTAAACACTGAAGCTTTCTTT. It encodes CASSLLRQVNTEAFF.

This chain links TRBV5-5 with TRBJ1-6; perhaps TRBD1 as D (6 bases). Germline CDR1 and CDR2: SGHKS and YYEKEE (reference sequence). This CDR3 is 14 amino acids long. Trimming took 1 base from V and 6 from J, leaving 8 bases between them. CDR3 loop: CASSLIQGNSPLHF. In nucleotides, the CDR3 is TGTGCCAGCAGCTTGATACAGGGTAATTCACCCCTCCACTTT.

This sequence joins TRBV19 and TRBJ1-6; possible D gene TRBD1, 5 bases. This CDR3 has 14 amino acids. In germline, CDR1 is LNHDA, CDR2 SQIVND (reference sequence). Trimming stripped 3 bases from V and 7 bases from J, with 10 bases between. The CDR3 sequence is CASSIGRGNSPLHF. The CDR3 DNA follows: TGTGCCAGTAGTATTGGTAGGGGAAATTCACCCCTCCACTTT. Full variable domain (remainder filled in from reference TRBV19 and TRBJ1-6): DGGITQSPKYLFRKEGQNVTLSCEQNLNHDAMYWYRQDPGQGLRLIYYSQIVNDFQKGDIAEGYSVSREKKESFPLTVTSAQKNPTAFYLCASSIGRGNSPLHFGNGTRLTVT.

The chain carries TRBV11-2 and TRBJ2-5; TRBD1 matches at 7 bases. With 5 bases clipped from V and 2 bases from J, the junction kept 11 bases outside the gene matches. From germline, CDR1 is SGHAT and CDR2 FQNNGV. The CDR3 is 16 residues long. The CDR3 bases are TGTGCCAGCAGCCCGATTATAGGGACAGCTCAAGAGACCCAGTACTTC. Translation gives CASSPIIGTAQETQYF.

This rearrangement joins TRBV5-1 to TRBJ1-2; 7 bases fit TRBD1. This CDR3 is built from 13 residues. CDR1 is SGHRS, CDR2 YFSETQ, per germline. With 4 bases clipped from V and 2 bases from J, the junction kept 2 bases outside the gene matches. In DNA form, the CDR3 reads TGCGCCAGCAGCGAGGGACAGAACTATGGCTACACCTTC. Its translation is CASSEGQNYGYTF.